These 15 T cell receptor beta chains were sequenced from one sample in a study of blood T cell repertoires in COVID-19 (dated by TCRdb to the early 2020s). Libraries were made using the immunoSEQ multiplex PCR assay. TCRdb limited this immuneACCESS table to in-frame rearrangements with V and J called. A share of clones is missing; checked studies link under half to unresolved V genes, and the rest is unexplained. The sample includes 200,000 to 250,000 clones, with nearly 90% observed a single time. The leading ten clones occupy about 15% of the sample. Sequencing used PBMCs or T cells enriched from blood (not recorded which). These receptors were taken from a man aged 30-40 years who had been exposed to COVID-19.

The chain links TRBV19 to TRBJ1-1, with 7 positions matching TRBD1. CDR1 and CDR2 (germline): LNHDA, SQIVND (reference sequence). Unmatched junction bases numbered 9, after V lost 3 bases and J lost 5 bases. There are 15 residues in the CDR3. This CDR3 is CASSISGQVETEAFF. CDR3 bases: TGTGCCAGTAGTATCTCAGGACAGGTGGAAACTGAAGCTTTCTTT.

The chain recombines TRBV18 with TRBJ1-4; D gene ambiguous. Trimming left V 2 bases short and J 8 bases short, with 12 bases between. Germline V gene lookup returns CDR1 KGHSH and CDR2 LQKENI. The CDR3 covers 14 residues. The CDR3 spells CASSPSGGNEKLFF. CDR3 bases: TGTGCCAGCTCACCAAGTGGAGGGAACGAAAAACTGTTTTTT.

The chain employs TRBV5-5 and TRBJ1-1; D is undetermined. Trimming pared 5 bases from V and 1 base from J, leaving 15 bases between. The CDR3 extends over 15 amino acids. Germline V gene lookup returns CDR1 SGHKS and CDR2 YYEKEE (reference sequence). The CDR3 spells CASSLTGVGNTEAFF. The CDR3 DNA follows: TGTGCCAGCAGTCTGACCGGGGTAGGGAACACTGAAGCTTTCTTT.

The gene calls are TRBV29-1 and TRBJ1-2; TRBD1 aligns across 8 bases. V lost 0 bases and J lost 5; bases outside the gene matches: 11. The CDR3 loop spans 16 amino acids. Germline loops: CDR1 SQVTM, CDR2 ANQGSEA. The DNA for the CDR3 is TGCAGCGTTGAAGATAGATCAACAGGGGGATGGTATGGCTACACCTTC. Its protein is CSVEDRSTGGWYGYTF.

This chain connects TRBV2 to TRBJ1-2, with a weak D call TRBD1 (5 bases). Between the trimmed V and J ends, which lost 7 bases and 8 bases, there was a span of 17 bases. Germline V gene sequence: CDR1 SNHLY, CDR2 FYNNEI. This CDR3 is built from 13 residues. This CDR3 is CASMLEGFGGYTF. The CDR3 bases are TGTGCCAGCATGTTGGAGGGGTTTGGCGGCTACACCTTC.

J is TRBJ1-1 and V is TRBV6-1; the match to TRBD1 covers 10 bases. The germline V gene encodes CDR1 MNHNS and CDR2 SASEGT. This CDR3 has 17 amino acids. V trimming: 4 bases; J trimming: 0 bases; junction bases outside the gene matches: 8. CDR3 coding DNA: TGTGCCAGCAGTGCCGGGACAGGGGTCCACTTGAACACTGAAGCTTTCTTT. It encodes CASSAGTGVHLNTEAFF.

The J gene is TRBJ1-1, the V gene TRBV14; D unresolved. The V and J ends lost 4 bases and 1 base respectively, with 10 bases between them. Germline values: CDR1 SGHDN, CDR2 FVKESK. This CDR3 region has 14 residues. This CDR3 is CASSPVRGNTEAFF. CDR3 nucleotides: TGTGCCAGCAGCCCTGTTCGGGGGAACACTGAAGCTTTCTTT.

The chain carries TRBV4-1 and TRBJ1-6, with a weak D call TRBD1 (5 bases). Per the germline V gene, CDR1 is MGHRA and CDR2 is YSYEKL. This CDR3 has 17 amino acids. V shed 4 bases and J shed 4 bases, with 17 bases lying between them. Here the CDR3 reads CASSPEPPGVYNSPLHF. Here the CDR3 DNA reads TGCGCCAGCAGCCCAGAGCCCCCGGGGGTATATAATTCACCCCTCCACTTT.

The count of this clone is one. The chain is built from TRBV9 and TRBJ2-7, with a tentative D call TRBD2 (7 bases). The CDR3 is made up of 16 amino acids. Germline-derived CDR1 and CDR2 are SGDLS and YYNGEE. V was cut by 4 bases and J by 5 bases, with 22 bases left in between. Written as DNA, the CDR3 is TGTGCCAGCAGCCCCGAGGTGCGGGGGCCTGGGAACGAGCAGTACTTC. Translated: CASSPEVRGPGNEQYF.

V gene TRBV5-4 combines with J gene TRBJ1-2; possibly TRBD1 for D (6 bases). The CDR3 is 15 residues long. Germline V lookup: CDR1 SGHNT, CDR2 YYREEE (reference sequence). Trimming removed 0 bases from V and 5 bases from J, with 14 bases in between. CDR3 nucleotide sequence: TGTGCCAGCAGCTTGGGAAGGACAGCAGTTTATGGCTACACCTTC. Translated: CASSLGRTAVYGYTF.

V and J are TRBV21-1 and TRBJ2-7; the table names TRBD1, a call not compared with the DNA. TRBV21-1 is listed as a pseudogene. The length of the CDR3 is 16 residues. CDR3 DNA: TGTGCCAGCAGCACCTCCGGACAGCTGAAACCCTACGAGCAGTACTTC. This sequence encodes CASSTSGQLKPYEQYF.

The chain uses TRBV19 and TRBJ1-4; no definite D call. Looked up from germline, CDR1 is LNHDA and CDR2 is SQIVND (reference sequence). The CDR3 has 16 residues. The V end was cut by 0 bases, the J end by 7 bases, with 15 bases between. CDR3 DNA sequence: TGTGCCAGTAGTATAGATCGGCCACCCGGAGGTGAAAAACTGTTTTTT. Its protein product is CASSIDRPPGGEKLFF.

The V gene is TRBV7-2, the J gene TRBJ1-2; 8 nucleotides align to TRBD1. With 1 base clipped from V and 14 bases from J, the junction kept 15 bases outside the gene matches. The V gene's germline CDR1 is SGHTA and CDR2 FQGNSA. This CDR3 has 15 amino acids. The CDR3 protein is CASSLEAQGARVRTF. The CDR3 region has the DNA TGTGCCAGCAGCTTAGAAGCTCAGGGGGCGAGAGTTCGAACCTTC.

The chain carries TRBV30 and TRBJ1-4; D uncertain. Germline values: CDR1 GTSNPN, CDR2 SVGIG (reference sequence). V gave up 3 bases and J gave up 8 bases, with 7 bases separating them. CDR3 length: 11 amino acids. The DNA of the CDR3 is TGTGCCTGGAGCTATAAGGAAAAACTGTTTTTT. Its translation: CAWSYKEKLFF.

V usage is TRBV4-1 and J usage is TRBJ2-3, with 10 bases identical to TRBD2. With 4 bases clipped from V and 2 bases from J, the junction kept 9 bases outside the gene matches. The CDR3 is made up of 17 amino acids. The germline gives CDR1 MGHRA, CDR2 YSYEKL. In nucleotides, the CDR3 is TGCGCCAGCAGCCCGTCCCTAGCGGGAGCCTACACAGATACGCAGTATTTT. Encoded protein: CASSPSLAGAYTDTQYF.